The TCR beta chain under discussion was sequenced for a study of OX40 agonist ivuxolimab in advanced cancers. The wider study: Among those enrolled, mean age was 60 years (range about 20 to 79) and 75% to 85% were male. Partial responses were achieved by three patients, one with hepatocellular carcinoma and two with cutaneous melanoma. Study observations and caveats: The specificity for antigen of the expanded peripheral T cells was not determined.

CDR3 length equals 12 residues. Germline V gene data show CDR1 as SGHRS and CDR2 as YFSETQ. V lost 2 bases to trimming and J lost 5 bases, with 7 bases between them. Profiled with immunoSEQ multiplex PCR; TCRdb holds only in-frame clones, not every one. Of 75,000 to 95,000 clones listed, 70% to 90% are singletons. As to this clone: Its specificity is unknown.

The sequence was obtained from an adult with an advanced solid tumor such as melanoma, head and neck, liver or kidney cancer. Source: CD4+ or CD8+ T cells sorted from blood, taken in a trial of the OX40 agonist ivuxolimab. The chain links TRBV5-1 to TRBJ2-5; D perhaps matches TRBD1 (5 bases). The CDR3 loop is CASSLQAETQYF. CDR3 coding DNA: TGCGCCAGCAGCTTACAGGCGGAGACCCAGTACTTC.